This T cell receptor (beta chain) was retrieved from a study of T cell changes during pregnancy in multiple sclerosis. Measured with immunoSEQ multiplex PCR; TCRdb has only the in-frame clones, and not every one. The sample comprises roughly 37,000 clones, roughly 90% of which are singletons, and roughly 29% rests with the top ten. The sequencing used CD8+ T cells from peripheral blood mononuclear cells, collected before pregnancy. The TCR comes from a female donor with multiple sclerosis, enrolled in a pregnancy study.

The CDR3 region has the DNA TGCGCCAGCAGCCAAGAGGACAGGCCTACAGATACGCAGTATTTT. It specifies CASSQEDRPTDTQYF. The chain has TRBV4-1 and TRBJ2-3; 7 bases match TRBD1. Trimming took 0 bases from V and 3 from J; bases not matched to a gene: 3. The germline CDR1 and CDR2 sequences are MGHRA and YSYEKL. The CDR3 has 15 residues.